This T cell receptor beta chain came from a study of blood T cell repertoires in COVID-19. Looking at the study overall: PBMCs, B-cell-depleted T cells, or T cells were the source of the cDNA or gDNA that made up the material.

CDR1 and CDR2 (germline): LGHDT, YNNKEL (reference sequence). J gave up 6 bases and V 3 bases, and 1 base lay outside the gene matches. The CDR3 covers 14 residues. The Seattle patients, enrolled during active infection, were followed longitudinally. The data were produced by immunoSEQ multiplex PCR, yet TCRdb's version contains in-frame clones alone and is incomplete. The table has 300,000 to 350,000 clones, roughly 90% seen once. Details on this clone: The identical CDR3 is also encoded by other nucleotide sequences in the sample.

Sequenced material: peripheral blood. The TCR was taken from a woman in her thirties with COVID-19, enrolled during active disease. V and J are TRBV3-1 (or the pseudogene TRBV3-2) and TRBJ1-5, with TRBD1 identical over 11 bases. CDR3 sequence: CASSQGTGGQPQHF. The CDR3 nucleotides read TGTGCCAGCAGCCAGGGGACAGGGGGTCAGCCCCAGCATTTT.